This is a list of T cell receptor beta chains from one sample in a study of T cells after somatic rescue of genetic block. The assay was immunoSEQ multiplex PCR, and TCRdb's table has in-frame clones only and misses some. The sample shows about 110,000 clones, over 80% of them seen only once. Sequencing input: peripheral blood mononuclear cells (PBMCs). The receptors come from a woman aged 18-29 years. Both conserved end residues are part of each CDR3. D genes are given only for firm matches. Clone size appears in some rows only: once, few, many, or a class for an expanded clone.

V	J	size	length	D	DNA	CDR3
TRBV28	TRBJ1-1	.	14	TRBD1	TGTGCCAGCTTCCGGAAACAGGGGAGTCTTGAAGCTTTCTTT	CASFRKQGSLEAFF
TRBV7-2	TRBJ2-2	.	15	.	TGTGCCAGCAGCCCCTGGGGGATGAACACCGGGGAGCTGTTTTTT	CASSPWGMNTGELFF
TRBV28	TRBJ2-7	.	15	.	TGTGCCAGCAGTCCCCCCCGTGGGGGGCTCTACGAGCAGTACTTC	CASSPPRGGLYEQYF
TRBV19	TRBJ1-1	once	14	.	TGTGCCAGTAGTATAAGTCAGGGCAGGACTGAAGCTTTCTTT	CASSISQGRTEAFF
TRBV29-1	TRBJ2-1	.	15	TRBD2	TGCAGCGGGACTAGCGGTCGGAGGTTGTCTGATGAGCAGTTCTTC	CSGTSGRRLSDEQFF
TRBV18	TRBJ1-4	.	18	TRBD1	TGTGCCAGCTCACCAGGACAGGGGCGCGATTCTGGGAGCGAAAAACTGTTTTTT	CASSPGQGRDSGSEKLFF
TRBV5-6	TRBJ2-3	.	14	.	TGTGCCAGCAGCTTGCAGGGACGGGCAGATACGCAGTATTTT	CASSLQGRADTQYF
TRBV5-1	TRBJ2-2	.	13	.	TGCGCCAGCAGCTACGACAACACCGGGGAGCTGTTTTTT	CASSYDNTGELFF
TRBV19	TRBJ1-2	.	19	.	TGTGCCAGTAGTATAGGACGGATCGCTTTAACTACGACACGCTATGGCTACACCTTC	CASSIGRIALTTTRYGYTF
TRBV28	TRBJ2-3	.	13	.	TGTGCCAGCAAGGGGGGGGCGGGGTATACGCAGTATTTT	CASKGGAGYTQYF
TRBV4-1	TRBJ1-5	.	16	TRBD1	TGCGCCAGCAGCCAAGGACAGGGGTCCCGCAATCAGCCCCAGCATTTT	CASSQGQGSRNQPQHF
TRBV11-2	TRBJ1-6	.	19	.	TGTGCCAGCAGGAACCCGGGACACGGAATACCGATTGATAATTCACCCCTCCACTTT	CASRNPGHGIPIDNSPLHF
TRBV7-2	TRBJ1-1	.	14	.	TGTGCCAGCAGCACTCCGGGACCGAACACTGAAGCTTTCTTT	CASSTPGPNTEAFF
TRBV12-5	TRBJ2-5	.	18	TRBD2	TGTGCTAGTGCCCCCGGACTAGCGGGGGGTCCGTACCAAGAGACCCAGTACTTC	CASAPGLAGGPYQETQYF
TRBV28	TRBJ1-4	.	16	.	TGTGCCAGCAGTTCCCCCCCACAGGGTAAAAATGAAAAACTGTTTTTT	CASSSPPQGKNEKLFF
TRBV7-9	TRBJ2-6	.	17	.	TGTGCCAGCAGCCCTCCTCAGGGGGGGTCTGGGGCCAACGTCCTGACTTTC	CASSPPQGGSGANVLTF
TRBV6-5	TRBJ2-3	.	15	.	TGTGCCAGCAGTCTTGGGCAGGCTAGCACAGATACGCAGTATTTT	CASSLGQASTDTQYF
TRBV6-5	TRBJ2-7	.	12	.	TGTGCCAGCAGGACTGGGACGGGCGAGCAGTACTTC	CASRTGTGEQYF
TRBV28	TRBJ2-5	.	16	TRBD2	TGTGCCAGCAGTCTCACTAGCGGGGGGGCTTTAGAGACCCAGTACTTC	CASSLTSGGALETQYF
TRBV6-1	TRBJ2-2	.	15	.	TGTGCCAGCAGCGAATGGGGGGTGGACACCGGGGAGCTGTTTTTT	CASSEWGVDTGELFF
TRBV5-6	TRBJ2-7	once	13	.	TGTGCCAGCAGCTTGACAGTTTCCTACGAGCAGTACTTC	CASSLTVSYEQYF
TRBV18	TRBJ1-3	.	15	.	TGTGCCAGCTCACCCCCTGTTTACTCTGGAAACACCATATATTTT	CASSPPVYSGNTIYF
TRBV30	TRBJ2-5	.	15	TRBD1	TGTGCCTGGTCTCCCGGGACAGGGGGGAGAGAGACCCAGTACTTC	CAWSPGTGGRETQYF
TRBV7-2	TRBJ1-3	many	16	.	TGTGCCAGCAGCTCCTCCTTCGGACAGCCTGGAAACACCATATATTTT	CASSSSFGQPGNTIYF
TRBV5-1	TRBJ1-5	.	16	.	TGCGCCAGCAGCTTGGGGGCGGACGGGGGCAATCAGCCCCAGCATTTT	CASSLGADGGNQPQHF
TRBV29-1	TRBJ2-2	.	14	.	TGCAGCGTTGAAGGTCAGGGCCACACCGGGGAGCTGTTTTTT	CSVEGQGHTGELFF
TRBV5-1	TRBJ2-5	.	12	.	TGCGCCAGCAGCTTGGCCCAAGAGACCCAGTACTTC	CASSLAQETQYF
TRBV19	TRBJ1-5	once	14	TRBD1	TGTGCCAGCCAACTAGGGGGCAACAATCAGCCCCAGCATTTT	CASQLGGNNQPQHF
TRBV5-1	TRBJ1-1	.	15	TRBD1	TGCGCCAGCAGCCCCCTTCAGGGGGAAGACACTGAAGCTTTCTTT	CASSPLQGEDTEAFF
TRBV30	TRBJ2-5	.	13	TRBD1	TGTGCACGGGACAGGGGGCGACGAGAGACCCAGTACTTC	CARDRGRRETQYF
TRBV7-3	TRBJ1-1	few	14	.	TGTGCCAGCAGCTCCCAGAGCGGGCGTACTGAAGCTTTCTTT	CASSSQSGRTEAFF
TRBV6-5	TRBJ2-3	.	15	.	TGTGCCAGCAGTTACGCGGGACGAGCACGAAATACGCAGTATTTT	CASSYAGRARNTQYF
TRBV28	TRBJ1-1	.	15	.	TGTGCCAGCAGTTTCACCGGAAGACGGGGCACTGAAGCTTTCTTT	CASSFTGRRGTEAFF
TRBV4-1	TRBJ1-5	.	15	.	TGCGCCAGCAGCCAAGAAGATAATCCCAATCAGCCCCAGCATTTT	CASSQEDNPNQPQHF
TRBV7-9	TRBJ2-7	.	13	.	TGTGCCAGCAGCTTAGGGCCAGTTTCCGAGCAGTACTTC	CASSLGPVSEQYF
TRBV2	TRBJ1-5	.	14	TRBD1	TGTGCCAGCAGTGAGGACAGGCGAAATCAGCCCCAGCATTTT	CASSEDRRNQPQHF
TRBV6-6	TRBJ1-4	.	14	.	TGTGCCAGCAGTTACCAATACTCTAATGAAAAACTGTTTTTT	CASSYQYSNEKLFF
TRBV7-9	TRBJ2-3	.	16	.	TGTGCCAGCAGGTTGAGGTGGGACGGAGCCACAGATACGCAGTATTTT	CASRLRWDGATDTQYF
TRBV5-1	TRBJ1-5	.	15	.	TGCGCCAGCAGCCCAAGGGGCGATAGCAATCAGCCCCAGCATTTT	CASSPRGDSNQPQHF
TRBV6-1	TRBJ1-1	few	13	TRBD1	TGTGCCAGCAGTGGGCCAGGGGGCACTGAAGCTTTCTTT	CASSGPGGTEAFF
TRBV19	TRBJ1-6	.	13	.	TGTGCCACCAGAGCGGGGTCGAATTCACCCCTCCACTTT	CATRAGSNSPLHF
TRBV7-2	TRBJ1-3	.	16	TRBD1	TGTGCCAGCAGCCTCATAGGACAGGCCTCTGGAAACACCATATATTTT	CASSLIGQASGNTIYF
TRBV6-5	TRBJ2-7	.	11	.	TGTGCCAGCGGAGGGTCTTACGAGCAGTACTTC	CASGGSYEQYF
TRBV6-5	TRBJ2-3	.	14	.	TGTGCCAGCAGCAGACTAGTTCTTGGAGATACGCAGTATTTT	CASSRLVLGDTQYF
TRBV5-1	TRBJ2-3	.	14	TRBD2	TGCGCCAGCAGCTGGGGGACTAGCGCAGATACGCAGTATTTT	CASSWGTSADTQYF
TRBV27	TRBJ2-7	.	12	.	TGTGCCAGCCAGGGAGGGGGCGACGAGCAGTACTTC	CASQGGGDEQYF
TRBV10-3	TRBJ2-7	.	11	TRBD1	TGTGCCATCGCTCAGGGGGAAGAGCAGTACTTC	CAIAQGEEQYF
TRBV4-2	TRBJ2-7	.	15	.	TGTGCCAGCAGCCAAGAGCGAGGGAGCTCCTACGAGCAGTACTTC	CASSQERGSSYEQYF
TRBV7-8	TRBJ1-6	.	16	.	TGTGCCAGCAGCTCCACAGTGGGTAACTATAATTCACCCCTCCACTTT	CASSSTVGNYNSPLHF